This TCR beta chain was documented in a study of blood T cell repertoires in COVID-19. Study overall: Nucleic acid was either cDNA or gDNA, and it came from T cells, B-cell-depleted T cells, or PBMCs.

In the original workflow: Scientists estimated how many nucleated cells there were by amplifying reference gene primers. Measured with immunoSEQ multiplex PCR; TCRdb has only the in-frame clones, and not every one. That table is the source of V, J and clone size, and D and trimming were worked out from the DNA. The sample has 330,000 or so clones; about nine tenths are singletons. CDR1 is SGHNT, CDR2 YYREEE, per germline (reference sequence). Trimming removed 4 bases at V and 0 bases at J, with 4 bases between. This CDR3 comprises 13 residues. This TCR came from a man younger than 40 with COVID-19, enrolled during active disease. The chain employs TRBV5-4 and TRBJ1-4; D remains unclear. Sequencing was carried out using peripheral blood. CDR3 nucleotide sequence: TGTGCCAGCAGCCCAGCAACTAATGAAAAACTGTTTTTT. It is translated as CASSPATNEKLFF.